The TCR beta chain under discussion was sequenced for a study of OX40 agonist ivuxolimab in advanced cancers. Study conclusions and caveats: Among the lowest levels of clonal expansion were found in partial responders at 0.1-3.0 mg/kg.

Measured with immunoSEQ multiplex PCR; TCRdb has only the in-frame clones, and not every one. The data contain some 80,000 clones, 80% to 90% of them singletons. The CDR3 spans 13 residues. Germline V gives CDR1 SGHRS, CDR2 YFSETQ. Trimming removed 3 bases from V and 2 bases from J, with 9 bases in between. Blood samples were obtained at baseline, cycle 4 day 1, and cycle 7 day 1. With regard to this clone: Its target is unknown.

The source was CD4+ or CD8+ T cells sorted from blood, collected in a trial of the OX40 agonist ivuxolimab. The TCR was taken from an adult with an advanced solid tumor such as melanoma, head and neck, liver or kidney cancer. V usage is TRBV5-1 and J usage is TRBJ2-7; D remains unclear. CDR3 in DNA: TGCGCCAGCAGCTCACGGTCTACCTACGAGCAGTACTTC. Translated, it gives CASSSRSTYEQYF.